This T cell receptor beta chain was observed in a study of siplizumab effects on memory and regulatory T cells. Study-level points and caveats: The Treg-derived share of mappable alloreactive CD4+ clones averaged roughly 70% with siplizumab and 26.9% in controls.

The authors cocultured the mixed lymphocyte reaction cells at 37 degrees C for about 6 days. Generated by immunoSEQ multiplex PCR, the TCRdb table keeps only in-frame clones and is missing some. The sample consists of around 13,000 clones, 40% of them appearing once. CDR1 is LGHNA, CDR2 YNFKEQ, per germline. CDR3 size: 16 residues. Trimming removed 5 bases from V and 1 base from J; junction bases left unmatched: 8. The sample holds one count of this clone. Its specificity is unknown. The specimen was CFSE-low (dividing) CD8+ T cells sorted from an allogeneic mixed lymphocyte reaction. The chain employs TRBV4-2 and TRBJ2-1; TRBD2 agrees at 7 bases. The receptor's source is a human donor in good health; the cells came from an allogeneic mixed lymphocyte reaction. The CDR3 spells CASSYQREASYNEQFF. Written as DNA, the CDR3 is TGTGCCAGCAGCTACCAACGGGAGGCTTCCTACAATGAGCAGTTCTTC.